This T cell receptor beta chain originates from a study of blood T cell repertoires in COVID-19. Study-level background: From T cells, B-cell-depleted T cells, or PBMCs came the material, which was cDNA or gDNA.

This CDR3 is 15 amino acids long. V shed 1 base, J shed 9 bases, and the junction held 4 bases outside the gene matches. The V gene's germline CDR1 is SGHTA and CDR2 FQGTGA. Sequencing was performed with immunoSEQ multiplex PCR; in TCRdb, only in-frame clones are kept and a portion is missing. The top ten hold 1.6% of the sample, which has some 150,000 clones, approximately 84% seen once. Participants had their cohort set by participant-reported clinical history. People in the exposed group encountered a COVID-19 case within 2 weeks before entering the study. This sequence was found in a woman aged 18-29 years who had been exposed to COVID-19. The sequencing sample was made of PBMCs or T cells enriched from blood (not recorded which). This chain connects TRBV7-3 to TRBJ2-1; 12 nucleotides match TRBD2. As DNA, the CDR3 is TGTGCCAGCAGCTTAAATCTAGCGGGAGGGGGTGAGCAGTTCTTC. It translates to CASSLNLAGGGEQFF.